Following are 16 T cell receptor beta chains from one sample sequenced in a study of T-cell reconstitution after alpha-beta-depleted transplantation in children. Unique molecular identifiers were used in preparing the TCRbeta library. TCRdb re-called the PCR reads through MiXCR, storing one row per CDR3 protein. The table has about 17,000 distinct CDR3 sequences, 4.5% to 5.5% seen once. This material consisted of PBMCs, taken before TCRalphabeta/CD19-depleted stem cell transplant. These receptors all come from a boy aged 5-17 years with acute lymphoblastic leukemia, due to receive a stem cell transplant.

The J gene is TRBJ2-3, the V gene TRBV5-3; TRBD2 aligns across 10 bases. TRBV5-3 counts as an open reading frame of uncertain function. The CDR3 loop spans 16 amino acids. V gave up 9 bases and J gave up 2 bases; unmatched junction bases: 12. The CDR3, as DNA: TGTGCCATGAGCCCTTCGACTAGCGGGTCCACAGATACGCAGTATTTT. Residues: CAMSPSTSGSTDTQYF.

This clonotype was detected ten times or more. The chain is built from TRBV29-1 and TRBJ2-2; a weak D match, TRBD2 (6 bases). The V end lost 4 bases, the J end lost 1 base, and 10 bases lay between the germline ends. The CDR3 loop spans 14 amino acids. The germline V gene has CDR1 SQVTM and CDR2 ANQGSEA. The CDR3 here is CSVVWDWNTGELFF. In DNA form, the CDR3 reads TGCAGCGTTGTCTGGGACTGGAACACCGGGGAGCTGTTTTTT.

This clonotype showed up many times. V gene TRBV6-2 or TRBV6-3 combines with J gene TRBJ2-5; D not resolved. The germline V gene has CDR1 MNHEY and CDR2 SVGEGT. CDR3 size: 13 residues. Trimming cost V 3 bases and J 5 bases, with 10 bases left between them. DNA of the CDR3: TGTGCCAGCAGTTATCTTACGGCGGAGACCCAGTACTTC. Amino acids: CASSYLTAETQYF.

This clonotype was detected many times. The chain carries TRBV7-8 and TRBJ2-4; D is unclear. Germline-derived CDR1 and CDR2 are SGHVS and FQNEAQ. The length of the CDR3 is 14 residues. V dropped 6 bases and J dropped 0 bases, with 9 bases sitting between them. The CDR3 nucleotides read TGTGCCAGCAGTCCCCTGGTAGCCAAAAACATTCAGTACTTC. This codes for CASSPLVAKNIQYF.

This clonotype was found many times. The chain employs TRBV27 and TRBJ1-1, with no clear D. The CDR3 length is 14 residues. Trimming took 1 base from V and 3 from J, leaving 9 bases between them. Looked up from germline, CDR1 is MNHEY and CDR2 is SMNVEV (reference sequence). As DNA, the CDR3 is TGTGCCAGCAGTTTATTGGGGTTGGACACTGAAGCTTTCTTT. Protein: CASSLLGLDTEAFF.

This clonotype came up many times. The chain employs TRBV29-1 and TRBJ1-3, with TRBD1 matching over 8 bases. J gave up 6 bases and V 7 bases, and 14 bases lay outside the gene matches. Germline V CDR1 and CDR2: SQVTM, ANQGSEA. The CDR3 extends over 15 amino acids. The CDR3 DNA sequence: TGCAGCGCTTTAGTCGGCAGGGGGCAAGAAAACACCATATATTTT. Translating it yields CSALVGRGQENTIYF.

This clonotype occurred many times. The rearrangement uses TRBV11-2 and TRBJ1-1; 7 bases are shared with TRBD1. Germline V gives CDR1 SGHAT, CDR2 FQNNGV. The junction had 11 bases not matched to a gene; V was cut back by 5 bases and J by 5 bases. The CDR3 is 15 residues long. CDR3 in DNA: TGTGCCAGCAGCAGAAGCGGGAGGGGGCAAACTGAAGCTTTCTTT. Protein: CASSRSGRGQTEAFF.

This clonotype was recorded at least ten times. This chain joins TRBV5-1 and TRBJ1-2, with D possibly being TRBD1 (6 bases). The germline V gene has CDR1 SGHRS and CDR2 YFSETQ. CDR3 length: 14 residues. V lost 4 bases and J 4 bases, leaving 14 bases between the germline ends. As DNA, the CDR3 is TGCGCCAGCAGCCTTAACAGGGAGTTCTATGGCTACACCTTC. Encoded protein: CASSLNREFYGYTF.

This clonotype is judged medium-sized. The CDR3 is CASSLDGSGWTGANVLTF. The CDR3 bases are TGTGCCAGCAGCTTGGATGGTTCAGGGTGGACTGGGGCCAACGTCCTGACTTTC. The chain links TRBV5-7 to TRBJ2-6; D might be TRBD1 (5 bases). TRBV5-7 is assigned to the ORF class and has an uncertain function. Trimming pared 0 bases from V and 2 bases from J, leaving 15 bases between. This CDR3 has 18 amino acids.

This clonotype showed up many times. The chain recombines TRBV12-3 or TRBV12-4 with TRBJ1-2; D unresolved. The CDR3 loop spans 14 amino acids. Trimming removed 3 bases from V and 3 bases from J, with 11 bases in between. CDR3 loop: CASSLARLDYGYTF. The CDR3 DNA is TGTGCCAGCAGTTTGGCCAGGCTCGACTATGGCTACACCTTC.

This clonotype was recorded many times. V and J are TRBV20-1 and TRBJ1-5, with 8 positions matching TRBD1. This CDR3 comprises 16 residues. Germline assignment: CDR1 DFQATT and CDR2 SNEGSKA (reference sequence). With V trimmed by 6 bases and J by 4 bases, 14 bases remained unmatched. The CDR3 DNA reads as TGCAGTGCCCCCAGGCAGGGGGCGCGGATAAATCAGCCCCAGCATTTT. Translation: CSAPRQGARINQPQHF.

Sample share makes this clonotype medium-sized (0.01 to 0.1%). The CDR3 protein is CASSPHGAEKSSYNEQFF. The CDR3 coding sequence is TGCGCCAGCAGCCCCCATGGAGCAGAGAAGAGCTCCTACAATGAGCAGTTCTTC. V usage is TRBV4-3 and J usage is TRBJ2-1; unclear D gene. Germline loops: CDR1 LGHNA, CDR2 YSLEER. V lost 4 bases to trimming and J lost 0 bases, with 19 bases between them. The CDR3 length is 18 residues.

This clonotype was detected ten times or more. The chain is built from TRBV30 and TRBJ2-7; D is possibly TRBD2 (7 bases). CDR3 length equals 16 residues. From germline, CDR1 is GTSNPN and CDR2 SVGIG (reference sequence). Trimming left V 0 bases short and J 5 bases short, with 20 bases between. CDR3 sequence (DNA): TGTGCCTGGAGTGTAAGGGGCCTGGGGGGGCTGAACGAGCAGTACTTC. Translation gives CAWSVRGLGGLNEQYF.

The sample holds many counts of this clonotype. The chain links TRBV7-2 to TRBJ2-5; TRBD2 aligns across 9 bases. The V gene's germline CDR1 is SGHTA and CDR2 FQGNSA. The V and J ends lost 1 base and 0 bases, in that order; junction bases with no gene match: 3. The CDR3 runs 16 residues. The CDR3 nucleotides are TGTGCCAGCAGCTTAGGGCGGGGGGGATACCAAGAGACCCAGTACTTC. Its protein is CASSLGRGGYQETQYF.

This clonotype was seen at least ten times. The chain carries TRBV19 and TRBJ1-2; TRBD1 matches at 7 bases. CDR3 length: 15 residues. V lost 7 bases and J lost 2; bases outside the gene matches: 10. Germline V gene sequence: CDR1 LNHDA, CDR2 SQIVND (reference sequence). The CDR3 coding sequence is TGTGCCAGTAAAGCGACAGGGCCAGCAAACTATGGCTACACCTTC. Protein sequence: CASKATGPANYGYTF.

This clonotype was counted at least ten times. This chain joins TRBV15 and TRBJ1-2; no firm D call. CDR1 and CDR2 from the germline V gene are LNHNV and YYDKDF (reference sequence). The ends were cut back, 0 bases at V and 4 bases at J, with 6 bases in the middle. CDR3 length: 13 amino acids. The CDR3 loop is CATSRDKGYGYTF. CDR3 bases: TGTGCCACCAGCAGAGATAAGGGCTATGGCTACACCTTC.